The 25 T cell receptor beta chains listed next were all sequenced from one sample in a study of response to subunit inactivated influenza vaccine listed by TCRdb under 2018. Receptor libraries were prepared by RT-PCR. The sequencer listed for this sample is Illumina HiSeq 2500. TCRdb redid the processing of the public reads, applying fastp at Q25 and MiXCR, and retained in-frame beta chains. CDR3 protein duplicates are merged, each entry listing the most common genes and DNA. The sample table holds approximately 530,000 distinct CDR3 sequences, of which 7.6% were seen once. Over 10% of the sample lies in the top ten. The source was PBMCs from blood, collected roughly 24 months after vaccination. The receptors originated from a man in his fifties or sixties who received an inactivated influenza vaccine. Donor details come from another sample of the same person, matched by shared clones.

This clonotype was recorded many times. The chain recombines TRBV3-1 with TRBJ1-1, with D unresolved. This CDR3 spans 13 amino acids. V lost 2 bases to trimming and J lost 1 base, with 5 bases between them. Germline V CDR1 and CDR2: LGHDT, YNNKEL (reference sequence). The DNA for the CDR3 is TGTGCCAGCAGCCAACCGGAGAACACTGAAGCTTTCTTT. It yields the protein CASSQPENTEAFF.

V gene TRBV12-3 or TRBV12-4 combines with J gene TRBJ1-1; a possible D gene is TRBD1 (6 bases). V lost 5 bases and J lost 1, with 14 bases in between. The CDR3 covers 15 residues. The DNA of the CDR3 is TGTGCCAGCAGTCTAAGAGGGGGGGCGAACACTGAAGCTTTCTTT. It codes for CASSLRGGANTEAFF.

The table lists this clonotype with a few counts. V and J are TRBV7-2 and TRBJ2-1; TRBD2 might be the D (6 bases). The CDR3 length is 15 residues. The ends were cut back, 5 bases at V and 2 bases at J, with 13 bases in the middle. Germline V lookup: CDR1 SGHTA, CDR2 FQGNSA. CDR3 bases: TGTGCCAGCAGCCGATCCGGGACTGCCTACAATGAGCAGTTCTTC. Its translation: CASSRSGTAYNEQFF.

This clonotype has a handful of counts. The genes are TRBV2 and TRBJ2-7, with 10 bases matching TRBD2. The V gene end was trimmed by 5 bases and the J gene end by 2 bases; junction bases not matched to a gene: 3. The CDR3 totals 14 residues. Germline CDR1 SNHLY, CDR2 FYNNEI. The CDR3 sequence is CASSKGLAAYEQYF. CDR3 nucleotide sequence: TGTGCCAGCAGTAAAGGACTAGCGGCCTACGAGCAGTACTTC.

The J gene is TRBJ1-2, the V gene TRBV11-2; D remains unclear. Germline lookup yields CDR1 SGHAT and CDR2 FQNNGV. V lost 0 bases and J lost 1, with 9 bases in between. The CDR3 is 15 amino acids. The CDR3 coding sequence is TGTGCCAGCAGCTTAGATGGCTCGGATAACTATGGCTACACCTTC. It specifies CASSLDGSDNYGYTF.

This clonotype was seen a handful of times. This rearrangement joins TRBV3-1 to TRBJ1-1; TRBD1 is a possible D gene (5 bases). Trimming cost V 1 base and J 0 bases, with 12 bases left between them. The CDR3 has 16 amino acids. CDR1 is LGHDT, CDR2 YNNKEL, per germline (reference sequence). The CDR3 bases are TGTGCCAGCAGCCAAGGAATTGGGACTATGAACACTGAAGCTTTCTTT. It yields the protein CASSQGIGTMNTEAFF. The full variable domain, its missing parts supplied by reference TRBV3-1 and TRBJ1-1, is DTAVSQTPKYLVTQMGNDKSIKCEQNLGHDTMYWYKQDSKKFLKIMFSYNNKELIINETVPNRFSPKSPDKAHLNLHINSLELGDSAVYFCASSQGIGTMNTEAFFGQGTRLTVV.

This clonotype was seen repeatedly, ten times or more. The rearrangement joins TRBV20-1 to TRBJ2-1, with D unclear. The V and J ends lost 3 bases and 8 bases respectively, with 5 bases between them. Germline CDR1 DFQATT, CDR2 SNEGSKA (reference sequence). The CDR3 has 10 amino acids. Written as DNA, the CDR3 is TGCAGTGCTAGTACCCATGAGCAGTTCTTC. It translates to CSASTHEQFF.

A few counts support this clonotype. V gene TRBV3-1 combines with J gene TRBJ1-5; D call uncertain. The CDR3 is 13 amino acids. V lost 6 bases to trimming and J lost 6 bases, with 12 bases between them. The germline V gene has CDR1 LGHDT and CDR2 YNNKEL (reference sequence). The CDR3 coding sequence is TGTGCCAGCAGTGAGGCAGTGTCTCAGCCCCAGCATTTT. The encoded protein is CASSEAVSQPQHF.

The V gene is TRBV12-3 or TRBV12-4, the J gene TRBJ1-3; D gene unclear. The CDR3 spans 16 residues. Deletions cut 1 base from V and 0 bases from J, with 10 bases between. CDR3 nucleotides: TGTGCCAGCAGTTTAGTAGGCGGCTCCTCTGGAAACACCATATATTTT. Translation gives CASSLVGGSSGNTIYF.

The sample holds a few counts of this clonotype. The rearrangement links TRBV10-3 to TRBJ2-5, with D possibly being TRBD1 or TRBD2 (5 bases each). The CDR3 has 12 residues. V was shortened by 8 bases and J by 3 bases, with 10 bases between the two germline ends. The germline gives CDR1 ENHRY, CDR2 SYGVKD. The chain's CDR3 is CAIRDGEETQYF. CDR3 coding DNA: TGTGCCATCCGGGACGGGGAAGAGACCCAGTACTTC.

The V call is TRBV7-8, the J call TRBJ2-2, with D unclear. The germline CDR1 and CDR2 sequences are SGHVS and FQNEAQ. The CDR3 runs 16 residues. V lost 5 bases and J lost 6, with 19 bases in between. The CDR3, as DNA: TGTGCCAGCAGCCTCCTCTCAGCCAGAGGACCCGGGGAGCTGTTTTTT. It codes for CASSLLSARGPGELFF.

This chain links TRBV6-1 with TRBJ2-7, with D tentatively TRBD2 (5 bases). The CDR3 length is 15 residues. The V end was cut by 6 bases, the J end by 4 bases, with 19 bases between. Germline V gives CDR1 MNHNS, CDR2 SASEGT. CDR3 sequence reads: CASSPSSGRGYEQYF. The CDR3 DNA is TGTGCCAGCAGCCCCTCAAGCGGAAGAGGGTACGAGCAGTACTTC.

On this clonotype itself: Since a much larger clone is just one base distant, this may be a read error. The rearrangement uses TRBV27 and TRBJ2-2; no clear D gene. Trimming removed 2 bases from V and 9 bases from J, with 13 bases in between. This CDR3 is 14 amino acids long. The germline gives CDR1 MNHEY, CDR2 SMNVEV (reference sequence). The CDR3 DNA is TGTGCCAGCAGTTTAAAGGCTGGAGTGAGGGAGCTGTTTTTT. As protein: CASSLKAGVRELFF.

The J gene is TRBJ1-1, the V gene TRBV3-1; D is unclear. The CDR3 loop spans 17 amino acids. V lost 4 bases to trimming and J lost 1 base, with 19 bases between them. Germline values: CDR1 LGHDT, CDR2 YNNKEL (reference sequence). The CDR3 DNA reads TGTGCCAGCAGCCCCGCGGGCACCGCCCCTAAGAACACTGAAGCTTTCTTT. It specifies CASSPAGTAPKNTEAFF.

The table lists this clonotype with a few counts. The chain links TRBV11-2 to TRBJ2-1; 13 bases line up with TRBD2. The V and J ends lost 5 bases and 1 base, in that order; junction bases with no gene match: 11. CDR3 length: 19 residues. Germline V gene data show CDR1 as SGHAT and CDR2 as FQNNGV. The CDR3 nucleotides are TGTGCCAGCAGCCCGGGGGGACTAGCGGGGCCAGTGTCCTACAATGAGCAGTTCTTC. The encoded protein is CASSPGGLAGPVSYNEQFF. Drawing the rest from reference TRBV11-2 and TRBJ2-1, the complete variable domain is EAGVAQSPRYKIIEKRQSVAFWCNPISGHATLYWYQQILGQGPKLLIQFQNNGVVDDSQLPKDRFSAERLKGVDSTLKIQPAKLEDSAVYLCASSPGGLAGPVSYNEQFFGPGTRLTVL.

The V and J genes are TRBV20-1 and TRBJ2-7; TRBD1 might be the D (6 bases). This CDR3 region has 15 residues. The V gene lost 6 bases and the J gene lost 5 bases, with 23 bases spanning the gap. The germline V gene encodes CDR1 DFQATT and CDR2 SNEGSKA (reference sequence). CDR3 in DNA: TGCAGTGCCTACTTCTTCCCACAGGGAAACAACGAGCAGTACTTC. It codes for CSAYFFPQGNNEQYF.

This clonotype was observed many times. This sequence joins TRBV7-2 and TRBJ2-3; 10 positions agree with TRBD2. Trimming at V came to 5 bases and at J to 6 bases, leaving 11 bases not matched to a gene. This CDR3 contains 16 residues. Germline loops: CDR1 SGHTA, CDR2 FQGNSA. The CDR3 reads CASSPRASGSGDTQYF. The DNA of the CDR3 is TGTGCCAGCAGCCCCCGTGCTAGCGGGAGTGGGGATACGCAGTATTTT.

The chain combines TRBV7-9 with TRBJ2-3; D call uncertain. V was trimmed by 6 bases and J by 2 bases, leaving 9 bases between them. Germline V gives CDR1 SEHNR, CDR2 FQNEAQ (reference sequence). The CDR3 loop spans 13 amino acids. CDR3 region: CASRKNPTDTQYF. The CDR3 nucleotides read TGTGCCAGCAGGAAAAACCCCACAGATACGCAGTATTTT.

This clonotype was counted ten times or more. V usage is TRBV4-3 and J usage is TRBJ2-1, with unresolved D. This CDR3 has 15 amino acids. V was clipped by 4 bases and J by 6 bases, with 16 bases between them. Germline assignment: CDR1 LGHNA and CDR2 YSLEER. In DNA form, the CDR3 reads TGCGCCAGCAGCCGCGGAACACTAAGGTTCAATGAGCAGTTCTTC. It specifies CASSRGTLRFNEQFF.

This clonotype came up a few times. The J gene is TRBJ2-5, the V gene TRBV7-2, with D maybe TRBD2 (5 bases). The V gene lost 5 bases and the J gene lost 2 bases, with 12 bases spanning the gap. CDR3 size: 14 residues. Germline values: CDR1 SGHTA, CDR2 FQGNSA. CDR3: CASSPRTVQETQYF. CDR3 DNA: TGTGCCAGCAGCCCCAGGACTGTTCAAGAGACCCAGTACTTC.

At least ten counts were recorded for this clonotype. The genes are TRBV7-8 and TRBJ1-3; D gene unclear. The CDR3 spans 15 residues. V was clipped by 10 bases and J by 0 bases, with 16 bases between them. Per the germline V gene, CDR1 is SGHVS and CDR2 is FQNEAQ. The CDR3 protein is CATRSDTYSGNTIYF. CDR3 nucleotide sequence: TGTGCCACCAGAAGCGACACCTACTCTGGAAACACCATATATTTT.

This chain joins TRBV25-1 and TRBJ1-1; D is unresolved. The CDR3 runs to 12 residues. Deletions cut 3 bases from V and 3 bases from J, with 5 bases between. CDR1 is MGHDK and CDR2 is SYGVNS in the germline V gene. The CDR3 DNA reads TGTGCCAGCAGTGACCCCTACACTGAAGCTTTCTTT. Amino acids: CASSDPYTEAFF.

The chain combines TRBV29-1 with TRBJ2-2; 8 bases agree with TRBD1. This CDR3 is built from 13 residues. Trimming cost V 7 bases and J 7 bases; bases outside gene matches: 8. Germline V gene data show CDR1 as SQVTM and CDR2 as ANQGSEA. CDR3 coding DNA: TGCAGCGGTCTACAGGGGGGCGGCGGGGAGCTGTTTTTT. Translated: CSGLQGGGGELFF.

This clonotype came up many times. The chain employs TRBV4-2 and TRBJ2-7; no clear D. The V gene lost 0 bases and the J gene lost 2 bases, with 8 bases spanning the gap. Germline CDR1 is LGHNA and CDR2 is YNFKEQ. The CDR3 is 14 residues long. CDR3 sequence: CASSQDVRTYEQYF. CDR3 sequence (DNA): TGTGCCAGCAGCCAAGACGTCCGAACCTACGAGCAGTACTTC.

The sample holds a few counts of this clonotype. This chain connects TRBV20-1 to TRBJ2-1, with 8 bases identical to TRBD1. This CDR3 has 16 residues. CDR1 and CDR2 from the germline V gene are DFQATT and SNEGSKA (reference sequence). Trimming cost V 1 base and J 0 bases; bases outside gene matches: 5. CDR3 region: CSARVKDRVSYNEQFF. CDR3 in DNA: TGCAGTGCTAGAGTCAAGGACAGGGTCTCCTACAATGAGCAGTTCTTC.